This T cell receptor beta chain was identified during a study of blood T cells in healthy people across ages. Study-wide results and caveats: Older individuals had lower TCR beta diversity per million T cells (the decline was roughly linear). Diversity estimates drawn from one million T cells were deemed underestimates.

Notes on this clonotype: The antigen remains undetermined.

A second about 7 to 11 cycle PCR used barcoded and J-beta primers. Sequencing of every sample gave 3 million or more CDR3-containing paired-end reads. TCRdb ran MiXCR on the 5' RACE reads and lists one entry per CDR3 protein. This table has 1.5 million to 2 million distinct CDR3 sequences, roughly 30% appearing once. Per-sample yields of isolated PBMCs were at least 7 million. Per germline, CDR1 SGHRS and CDR2 YFSETQ. V lost 0 bases, J lost 9 bases, and 15 bases lay in between. This CDR3 region has 14 residues. The sample consisted of blood. This TCR came from a woman in her 30s in good health. This sequence joins TRBV5-1 and TRBJ1-2, with D uncertain. CDR3 in DNA: TGCGCCAGCAGCTTGGTAGGCAGCCCATCTAGCTACACCTTC. Its protein product is CASSLVGSPSSYTF. Full variable domain (rest looked up from reference TRBV5-1 and TRBJ1-2): KAGVTQTPRYLIKTRGQQVTLSCSPISGHRSVSWYQQTPGQGLQFLFEYFSETQRNKGNFPGRFSGRQFSNSRSEMNVSTLELGDSALYLCASSLVGSPSSYTFGSGTRLTVV.